This T cell receptor (beta chain) was retrieved from a study of blood T cell repertoires in COVID-19. Overall study context: Specimens from acute and convalescent COVID-19 originated in the United States, Italy and Spain. In each case, the material was cDNA or gDNA derived from T cells, B-cell-depleted T cells, or PBMCs.

The authors' processing: Amplification from reference gene primers served as the basis for estimated nucleated cell counts. Libraries were prepared by immunoSEQ multiplex PCR; TCRdb keeps only in-frame clonotypes and omits some of them. That table furnishes V, J and clone size, whereas the DNA furnished D and trimming. Of 200,000 to 250,000 clones in the sample, about 91% were seen once. Deletions cut 5 bases from V and 1 base from J, with 14 bases between. There are 15 residues in the CDR3. The germline gives CDR1 MNHEY, CDR2 SMNVEV (reference sequence). This clone was observed a single time. The sequenced sample consisted of peripheral blood. This sequence originates from a man aged 18 to 29 with active or convalescent COVID-19. The V call is TRBV27, the J call TRBJ2-5, with D possibly being TRBD1 (7 bases). CDR3 sequence: CASSGGTAIQETQYF. The CDR3 bases are TGTGCCAGCAGTGGCGGGACAGCGATCCAAGAGACCCAGTACTTC.